What follows are 7 T cell receptor beta chains derived from one specimen sequenced in a study of blood T cell repertoires in COVID-19. The method was immunoSEQ multiplex PCR; TCRdb's version includes in-frame clones alone and lacks a portion of them. The profile covers tens of thousands of clones, with around four fifths appearing a single time and 25% to 30% taken by the ten largest. The sample taken for sequencing was peripheral blood. Receptor source: a human donor in a cohort sampled during active COVID-19.

The chain has TRBV5-1 and TRBJ2-1, with D tentatively TRBD2 (5 bases). CDR3 length equals 14 residues. V was clipped by 4 bases and J by 10 bases, with 18 bases between them. CDR1 and CDR2 (germline): SGHRS, YFSETQ. CDR3 residues: CASSHPDSRYEQFF. The DNA for the CDR3 is TGCGCCAGCAGCCATCCGGACTCTCGCTACGAGCAGTTCTTC.

This clone came up once. V usage is TRBV3-1 (or the pseudogene TRBV3-2) and J usage is TRBJ2-2; perhaps TRBD1 as D (5 bases). This CDR3 is built from 16 residues. Germline V CDR1 and CDR2: LGHDT, YNNKEL (reference sequence). V was pared by 3 bases and J by 0 bases, with 11 bases between. The CDR3 sequence is CASSQAWGANTGELFF. The CDR3 DNA reads as TGTGCCAGCAGCCAGGCCTGGGGCGCGAACACCGGGGAGCTGTTTTTT.

The chain recombines TRBV24-1 with TRBJ2-5, with 12 bases aligning to TRBD2. The CDR3 contains 17 residues. V shed 1 base and J 4 bases; nucleotides not matched to a gene: 6. Germline V gene lookup returns CDR1 KGHDR and CDR2 SFDVKD. Written as DNA, the CDR3 is TGTGCCACCAGTGATTTTCTAGCGGGGGGGCCAAGAGAGACCCAGTACTTC. Translating it yields CATSDFLAGGPRETQYF.

The chain uses TRBV7-9 and TRBJ1-1; D perhaps matches TRBD1 (5 bases). The germline V gene encodes CDR1 SEHNR and CDR2 FQNEAQ (reference sequence). Trimming removed 1 base from V and 6 bases from J, with 9 bases in between. This CDR3 region has 13 residues. The CDR3 loop is CASSLVRGAEAFF. The CDR3 DNA reads TGTGCCAGCAGCTTAGTAAGGGGCGCTGAAGCTTTCTTT.

For the CDR3, the DNA is TGCGCCAGCAGCGGGAACATTCAGGGTGGCCACAATGAGCAGTTCTTC. Its translation is CASSGNIQGGHNEQFF. This chain joins TRBV5-1 and TRBJ2-1; a weak D match, TRBD1 (5 bases). The V and J ends lost 4 bases and 5 bases respectively, with 19 bases between them. CDR1 is SGHRS and CDR2 is YFSETQ in the germline V gene. CDR3 length: 16 amino acids.

This clone was picked up one time. This chain uses TRBV5-5 with TRBJ1-1; 7 bases align to TRBD1. The CDR3 is 15 amino acids. V shed 4 bases, J shed 1 base, and the junction held 7 bases outside the gene matches. Per germline, CDR1 SGHKS and CDR2 YYEKEE (reference sequence). CDR3 region: CASSLLGGENTEAFF. CDR3 DNA: TGTGCCAGCAGCCTTCTAGGGGGCGAGAACACTGAAGCTTTCTTT. Looking up the rest from reference TRBV5-5 and TRBJ1-1 gives the full variable domain: DAGVTQSPTHLIKTRGQQVTLRCSPISGHKSVSWYQQVLGQGPQFIFQYYEKEERGRGNFPDRFSARQFPNYSSELNVNALLLGDSALYLCASSLLGGENTEAFFGQGTRLTVV.

CDR3 protein: CASSLTHNSGNTIYF. In DNA, the CDR3 is TGCGCCAGCAGCTTGACCCACAACTCTGGAAACACCATATATTTT. The chain recombines TRBV5-1 with TRBJ1-3; D gene unclear. The CDR3 is made up of 15 amino acids. Germline V gene lookup returns CDR1 SGHRS and CDR2 YFSETQ. V lost 1 base and J 0 bases, leaving 8 bases between the germline ends.